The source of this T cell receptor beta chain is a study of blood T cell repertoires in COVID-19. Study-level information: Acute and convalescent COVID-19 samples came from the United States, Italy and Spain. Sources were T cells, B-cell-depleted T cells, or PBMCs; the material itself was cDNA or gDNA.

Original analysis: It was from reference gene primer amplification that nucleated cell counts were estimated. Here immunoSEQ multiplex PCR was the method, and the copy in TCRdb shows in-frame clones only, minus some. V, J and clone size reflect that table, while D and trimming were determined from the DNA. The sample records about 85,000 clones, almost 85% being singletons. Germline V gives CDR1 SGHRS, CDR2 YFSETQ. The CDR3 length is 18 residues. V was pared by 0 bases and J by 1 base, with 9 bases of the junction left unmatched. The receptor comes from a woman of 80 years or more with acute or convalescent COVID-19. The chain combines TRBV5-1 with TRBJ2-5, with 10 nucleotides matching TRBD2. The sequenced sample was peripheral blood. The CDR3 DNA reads TGCGCCAGCAGCTTGGGAGGAGTCAGCGGGAGGGTCCAAGAGACCCAGTACTTC. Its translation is CASSLGGVSGRVQETQYF. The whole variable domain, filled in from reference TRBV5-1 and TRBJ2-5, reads KAGVTQTPRYLIKTRGQQVTLSCSPISGHRSVSWYQQTPGQGLQFLFEYFSETQRNKGNFPGRFSGRQFSNSRSEMNVSTLELGDSALYLCASSLGGVSGRVQETQYFGPGTRLLVL.